This T cell receptor (beta chain) was identified in a study of CD8+ T cells in alopecia areata. This CDR3 region has 16 residues. Germline lookup yields CDR1 SGDLS and CDR2 YYNGEE. V gave up 4 bases and J gave up 3 bases, with 16 bases separating them. As the sequencing template, cDNA was produced by extracting RNA and reverse transcribing it. Clones were sequenced by immunoSEQ multiplex PCR, and TCRdb holds only the in-frame ones, with some missing. The sample holds 200,000 to 250,000 clones, roughly 69% seen once. The chain uses TRBV9 and TRBJ2-2; D might be TRBD2 (6 bases). This specimen consisted of CD4+ T cells sorted from blood, obtained at week 0. The clonotype was recovered from a human donor with alopecia areata. The CDR3 loop is CASSPSPGGYTGELFF. The CDR3 bases are TGTGCCAGCAGCCCCTCCCCCGGGGGATACACCGGGGAGCTGTTTTTT.